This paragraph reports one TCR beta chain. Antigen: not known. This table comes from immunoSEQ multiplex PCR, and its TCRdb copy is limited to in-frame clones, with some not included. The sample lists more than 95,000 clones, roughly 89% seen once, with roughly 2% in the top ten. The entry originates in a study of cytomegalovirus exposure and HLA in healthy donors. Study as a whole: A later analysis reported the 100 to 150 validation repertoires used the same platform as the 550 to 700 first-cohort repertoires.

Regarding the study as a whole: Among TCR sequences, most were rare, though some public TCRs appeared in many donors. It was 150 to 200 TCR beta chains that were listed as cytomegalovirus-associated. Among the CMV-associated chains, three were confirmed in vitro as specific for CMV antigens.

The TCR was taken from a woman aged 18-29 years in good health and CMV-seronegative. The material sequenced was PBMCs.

The CDR3 region is CASTDGGRNYEQYF. The CDR3 DNA reads TGTGCCAGCACCGACGGTGGGAGGAACTACGAGCAGTACTTC. This chain uses TRBV6-5 with TRBJ2-7; perhaps TRBD2 as D (6 bases). The CDR3 spans 14 residues. Deletions cut 7 bases from V and 3 bases from J, with 16 bases between. Germline V lookup: CDR1 MNHEY, CDR2 SVGAGI.